The entry below gives a single T cell receptor (beta chain) sequence along with its context. The data belong to a study of blood T cell repertoires in COVID-19. For the study at large: The study drew acute and convalescent COVID-19 samples from the United States, Italy and Spain. Sample material is recorded as cDNA or gDNA derived from T cells, B-cell-depleted T cells, or PBMCs.

The CDR3 runs to 15 residues. V was clipped by 0 bases and J by 0 bases; unmatched bases: 1. The germline CDR1 and CDR2 sequences are MNHEY and SVGAGI. Per the study methods: Quantification of nucleated cells was approximated via reference gene primer amplification. Profiling relied on immunoSEQ multiplex PCR, and the TCRdb table lists in-frame clones only, not all of them. V and J calls and clone size follow that table, whereas D and trimming were derived from the DNA. Of some 190,000 clones in the sample, 76% were seen once. This chain links TRBV6-5 with TRBJ1-1; the match to TRBD1 covers 7 bases. The source is a woman aged 50 to 60 with active or convalescent COVID-19. Source material: peripheral blood. CDR3 residues: CASSYSGTVNTEAFF. CDR3 sequence (DNA): TGTGCCAGCAGTTACTCAGGGACAGTGAACACTGAAGCTTTCTTT.